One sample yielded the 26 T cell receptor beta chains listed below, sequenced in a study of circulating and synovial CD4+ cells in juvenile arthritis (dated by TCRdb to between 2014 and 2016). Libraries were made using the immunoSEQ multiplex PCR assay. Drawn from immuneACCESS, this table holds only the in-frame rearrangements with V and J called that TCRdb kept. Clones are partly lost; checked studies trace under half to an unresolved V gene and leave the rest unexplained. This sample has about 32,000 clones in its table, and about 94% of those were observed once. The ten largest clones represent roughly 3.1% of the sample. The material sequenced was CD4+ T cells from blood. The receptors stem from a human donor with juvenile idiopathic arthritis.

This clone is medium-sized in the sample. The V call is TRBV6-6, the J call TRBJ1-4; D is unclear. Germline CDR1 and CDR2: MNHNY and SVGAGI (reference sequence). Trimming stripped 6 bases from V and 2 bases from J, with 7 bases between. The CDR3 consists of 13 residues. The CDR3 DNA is TGTGCCAGCAGACAGTTGACTAATGAAAAACTGTTTTTT. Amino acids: CASRQLTNEKLFF.

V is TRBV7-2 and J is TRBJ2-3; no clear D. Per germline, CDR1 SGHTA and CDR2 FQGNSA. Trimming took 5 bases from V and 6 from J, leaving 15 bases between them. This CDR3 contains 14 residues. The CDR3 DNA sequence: TGTGCCAGCAGCAGAGATGTGCTCCTCGATACGCAGTATTTT. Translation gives CASSRDVLLDTQYF.

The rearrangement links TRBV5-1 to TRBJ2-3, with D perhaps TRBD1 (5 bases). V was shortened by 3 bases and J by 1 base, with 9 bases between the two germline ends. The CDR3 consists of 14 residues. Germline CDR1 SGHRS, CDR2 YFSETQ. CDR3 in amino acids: CASSSLGGTDTQYF. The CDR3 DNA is TGCGCCAGCAGCTCGCTAGGGGGCACAGATACGCAGTATTTT.

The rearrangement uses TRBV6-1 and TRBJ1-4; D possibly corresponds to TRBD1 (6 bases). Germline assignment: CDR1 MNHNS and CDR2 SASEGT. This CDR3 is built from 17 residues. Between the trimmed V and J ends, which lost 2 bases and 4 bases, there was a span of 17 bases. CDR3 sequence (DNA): TGTGCCAGCAGTGAATTGAGGTCAGGGGCTTTTAATGAAAAACTGTTTTTT. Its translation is CASSELRSGAFNEKLFF.

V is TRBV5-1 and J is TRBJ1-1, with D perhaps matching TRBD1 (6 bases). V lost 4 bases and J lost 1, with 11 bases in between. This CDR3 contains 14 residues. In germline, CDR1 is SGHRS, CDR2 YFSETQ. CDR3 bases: TGCGCCAGCAGCCCTGGGACACCGAACACTGAAGCTTTCTTT. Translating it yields CASSPGTPNTEAFF.

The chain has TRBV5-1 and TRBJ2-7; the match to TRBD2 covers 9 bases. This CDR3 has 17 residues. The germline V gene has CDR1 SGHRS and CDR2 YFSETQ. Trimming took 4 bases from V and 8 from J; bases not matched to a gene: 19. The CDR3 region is CASSPGAGGLAPTKQYF. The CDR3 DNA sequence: TGCGCCAGCAGCCCTGGAGCGGGAGGACTAGCTCCTACGAAGCAGTACTTC. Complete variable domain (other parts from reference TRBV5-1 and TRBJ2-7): KAGVTQTPRYLIKTRGQQVTLSCSPISGHRSVSWYQQTPGQGLQFLFEYFSETQRNKGNFPGRFSGRQFSNSRSEMNVSTLELGDSALYLCASSPGAGGLAPTKQYFGPGTRLTVT.

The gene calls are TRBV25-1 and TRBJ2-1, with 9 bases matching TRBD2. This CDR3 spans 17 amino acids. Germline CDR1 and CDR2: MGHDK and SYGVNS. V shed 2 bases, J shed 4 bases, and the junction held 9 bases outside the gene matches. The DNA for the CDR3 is TGTGCCAGCAGTGAAACTTTATGGACTAGCGAATACAATGAGCAGTTCTTC. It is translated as CASSETLWTSEYNEQFF.

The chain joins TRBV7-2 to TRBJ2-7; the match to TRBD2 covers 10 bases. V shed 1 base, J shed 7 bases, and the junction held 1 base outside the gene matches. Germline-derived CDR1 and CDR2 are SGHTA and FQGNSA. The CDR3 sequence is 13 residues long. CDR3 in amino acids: CASSLETSGEQYF. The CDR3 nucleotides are TGTGCCAGCAGCTTAGAGACTAGCGGGGAGCAGTACTTC.

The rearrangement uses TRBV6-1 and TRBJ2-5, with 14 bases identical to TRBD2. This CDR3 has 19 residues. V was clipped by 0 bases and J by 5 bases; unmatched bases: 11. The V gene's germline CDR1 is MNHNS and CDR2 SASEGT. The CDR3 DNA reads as TGTGCCAGCAGTGAAGCTCATCTGGGACTAGCGGGAGTCGGGGAGACCCAGTACTTC. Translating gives CASSEAHLGLAGVGETQYF.

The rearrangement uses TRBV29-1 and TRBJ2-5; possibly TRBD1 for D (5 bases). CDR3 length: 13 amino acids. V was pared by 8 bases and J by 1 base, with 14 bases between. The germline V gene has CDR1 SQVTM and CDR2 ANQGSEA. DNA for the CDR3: TGCAGCATCCGGCAGGGTCGCCAAGAGACCCAGTACTTC. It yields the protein CSIRQGRQETQYF.

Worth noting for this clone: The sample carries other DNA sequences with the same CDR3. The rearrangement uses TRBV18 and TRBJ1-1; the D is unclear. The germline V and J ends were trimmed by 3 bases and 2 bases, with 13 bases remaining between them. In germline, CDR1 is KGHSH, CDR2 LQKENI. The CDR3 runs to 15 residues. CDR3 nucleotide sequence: TGTGCCAGCTCACCTGCTATTGCGACAAACACTGAAGCTTTCTTT. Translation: CASSPAIATNTEAFF.

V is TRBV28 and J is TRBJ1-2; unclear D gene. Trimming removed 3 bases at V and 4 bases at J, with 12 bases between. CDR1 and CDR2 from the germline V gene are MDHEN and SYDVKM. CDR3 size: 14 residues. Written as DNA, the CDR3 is TGTGCCAGCAGTTTCGGCCTGAGGTCCTATGGCTACACCTTC. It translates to CASSFGLRSYGYTF.

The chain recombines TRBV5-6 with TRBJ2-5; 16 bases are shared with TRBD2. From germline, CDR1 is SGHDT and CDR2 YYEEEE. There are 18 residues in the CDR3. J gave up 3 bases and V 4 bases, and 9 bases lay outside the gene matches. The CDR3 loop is CASSSGTSGRGWEETQYF. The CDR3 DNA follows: TGTGCCAGCAGCAGTGGGACTAGCGGGAGGGGTTGGGAAGAGACCCAGTACTTC.

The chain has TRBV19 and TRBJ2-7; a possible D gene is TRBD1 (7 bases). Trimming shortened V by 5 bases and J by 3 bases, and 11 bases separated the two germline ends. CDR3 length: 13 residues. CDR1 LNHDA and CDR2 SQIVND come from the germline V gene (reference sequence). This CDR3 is CASSGRTGYEQYF. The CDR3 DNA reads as TGTGCCAGTAGTGGGAGGACAGGCTACGAGCAGTACTTC.

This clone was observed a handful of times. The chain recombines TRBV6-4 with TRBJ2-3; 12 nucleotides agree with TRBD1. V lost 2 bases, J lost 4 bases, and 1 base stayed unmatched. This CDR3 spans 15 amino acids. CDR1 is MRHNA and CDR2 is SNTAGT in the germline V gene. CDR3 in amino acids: CASSDGTGGADTQYF. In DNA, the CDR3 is TGTGCCAGCAGTGACGGGACAGGGGGCGCAGATACGCAGTATTTT.

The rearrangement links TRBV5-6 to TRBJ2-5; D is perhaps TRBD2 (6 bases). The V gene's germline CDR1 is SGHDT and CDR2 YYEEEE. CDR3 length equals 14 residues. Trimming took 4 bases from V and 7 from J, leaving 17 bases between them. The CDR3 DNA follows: TGTGCCAGCAGCCGAGGGGACTGGGTGGGGACCCAGTACTTC. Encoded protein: CASSRGDWVGTQYF.

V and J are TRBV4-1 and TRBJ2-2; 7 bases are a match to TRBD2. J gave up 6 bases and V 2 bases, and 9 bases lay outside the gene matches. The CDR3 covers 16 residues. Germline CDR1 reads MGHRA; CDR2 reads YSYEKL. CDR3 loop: CASSQPPRTRPGELFF. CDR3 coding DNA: TGCGCCAGCAGCCAACCCCCTAGGACTAGACCCGGGGAGCTGTTTTTT.

CDR3: CASSPWTGLEYEQYF. The CDR3 nucleotides are TGCGCCAGCAGCCCGTGGACAGGCTTAGAGTACGAGCAGTACTTC. The chain couples TRBV5-1 to TRBJ2-7; the match to TRBD1 covers 7 bases. The length of the CDR3 is 15 residues. Trimming took 4 bases from V and 4 from J; bases not matched to a gene: 11. Germline CDR1 and CDR2: SGHRS and YFSETQ.

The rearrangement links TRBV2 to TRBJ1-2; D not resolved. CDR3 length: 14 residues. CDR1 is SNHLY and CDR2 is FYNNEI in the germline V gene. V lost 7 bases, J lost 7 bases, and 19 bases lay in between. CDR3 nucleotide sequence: TGTGCCAGCAAACCTGGACTGCCGGAGGGTGGCTACACCTTC. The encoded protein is CASKPGLPEGGYTF.

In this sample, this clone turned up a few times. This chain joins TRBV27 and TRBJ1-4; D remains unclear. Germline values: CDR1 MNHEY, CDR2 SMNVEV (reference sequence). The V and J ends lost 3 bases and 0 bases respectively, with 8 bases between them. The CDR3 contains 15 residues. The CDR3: CASSFGGATNEKLFF. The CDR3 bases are TGTGCCAGCAGTTTTGGCGGTGCAACTAATGAAAAACTGTTTTTT.

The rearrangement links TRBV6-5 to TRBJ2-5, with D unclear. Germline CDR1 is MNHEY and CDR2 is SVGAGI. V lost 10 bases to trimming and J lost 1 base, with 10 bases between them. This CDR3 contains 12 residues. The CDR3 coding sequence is TGTGCCACCTCAGGATTCCAAGAGACCCAGTACTTC. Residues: CATSGFQETQYF.

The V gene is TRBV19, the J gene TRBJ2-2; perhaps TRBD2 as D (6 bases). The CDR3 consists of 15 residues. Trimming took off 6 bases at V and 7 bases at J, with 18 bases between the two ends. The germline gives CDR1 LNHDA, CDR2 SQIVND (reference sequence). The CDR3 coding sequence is TGTGCCAGTAGCTCCAGACTTGGAGGGCTCGGGGAGCTGTTTTTT. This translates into CASSSRLGGLGELFF.

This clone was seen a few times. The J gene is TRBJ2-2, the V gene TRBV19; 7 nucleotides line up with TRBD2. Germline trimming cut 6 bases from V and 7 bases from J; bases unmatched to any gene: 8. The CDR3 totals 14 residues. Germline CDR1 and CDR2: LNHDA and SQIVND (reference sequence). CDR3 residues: CASRWTWEGGELFF. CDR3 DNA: TGTGCCAGTAGATGGACGTGGGAGGGCGGGGAGCTGTTTTTT.

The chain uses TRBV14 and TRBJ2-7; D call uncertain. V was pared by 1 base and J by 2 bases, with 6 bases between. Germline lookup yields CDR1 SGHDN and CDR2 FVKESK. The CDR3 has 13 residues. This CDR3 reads CASSQVTAYEQYF. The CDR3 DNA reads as TGTGCCAGCAGCCAAGTTACGGCCTACGAGCAGTACTTC.

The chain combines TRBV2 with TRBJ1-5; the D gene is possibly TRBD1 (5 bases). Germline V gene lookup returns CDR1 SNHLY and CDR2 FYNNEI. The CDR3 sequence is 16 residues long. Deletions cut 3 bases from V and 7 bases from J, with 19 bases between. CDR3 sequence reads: CASSELGGGVGQPQHF. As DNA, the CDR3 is TGTGCCAGCAGTGAGCTGGGGGGAGGGGTGGGGCAGCCCCAGCATTTT.

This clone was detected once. CDR3 DNA: TGTGCCAGCAGCCAAGACCCAGCGGGCCGCTCCTACGAGCAGTACTTC. Protein product: CASSQDPAGRSYEQYF. The chain has TRBV4-2 and TRBJ2-7; a weak D match, TRBD2 (6 bases). The CDR3 contains 16 residues. The germline V gene has CDR1 LGHNA and CDR2 YNFKEQ. V shed 0 bases and J shed 0 bases, with 12 bases lying between them.